One T cell receptor (beta chain) is described in this entry. Germline CDR1 and CDR2: SGHNT and YYREEE (reference sequence). The length of the CDR3 is 11 residues. The V and J ends lost 2 bases and 5 bases respectively, with 5 bases between them. Here immunoSEQ multiplex PCR was the method, and the copy in TCRdb shows in-frame clones only, minus some. In the table there are around 94,000 clones, approximately 86% of which are singletons. This sample's time point: baseline pretreatment blood. Documented treatment: 15 Gy SBRT to primary tumor, nephrectomy 4 weeks later. This renal cell carcinoma was of the clear cell type. These data originate in a study of radiation and T cells in renal cell carcinoma.

This chain joins TRBV5-4 and TRBJ2-7; D ambiguous. Sequences were derived from blood, sampled from a patient whose treatment included radiotherapy and nephrectomy. This clonotype originated in a man aged 45-65 years with renal cell carcinoma. CDR3 sequence: CASSFYHEQYF. The CDR3 nucleotides are TGTGCCAGCAGCTTCTACCACGAGCAGTACTTC.